This TCR beta chain was captured by sequencing in a study of cytomegalovirus exposure and HLA in healthy donors. It was with 60 Vbeta and 13 Jbeta primers that the PCR ran. The data were produced by immunoSEQ multiplex PCR, yet TCRdb's version contains in-frame clones alone and is incomplete. Here the sample spans about 190,000 clones, around 90% being singletons. The clonotype was recovered from a woman between 18 and 30 years old in good health and CMV-seronegative. The source material was PBMCs.

CDR3 protein: CASTPGGGSYNSPLHF. CDR3 coding DNA: TGCGCCAGCACCCCCGGGGGAGGCTCCTATAATTCACCCCTCCACTTT. The chain links TRBV5-1 to TRBJ1-6, with D possibly being TRBD1 (5 bases). V was shortened by 6 bases and J by 0 bases, with 13 bases between the two germline ends. The germline gives CDR1 SGHRS, CDR2 YFSETQ. CDR3 length: 16 amino acids.